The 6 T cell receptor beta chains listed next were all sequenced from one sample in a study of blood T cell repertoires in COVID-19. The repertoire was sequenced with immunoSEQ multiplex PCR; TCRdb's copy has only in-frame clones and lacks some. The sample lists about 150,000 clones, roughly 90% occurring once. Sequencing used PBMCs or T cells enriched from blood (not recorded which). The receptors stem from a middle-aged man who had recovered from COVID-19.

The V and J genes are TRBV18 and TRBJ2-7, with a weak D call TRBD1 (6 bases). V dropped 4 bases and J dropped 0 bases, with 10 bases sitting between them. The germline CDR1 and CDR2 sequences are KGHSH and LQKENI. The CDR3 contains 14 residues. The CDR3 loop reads CASSQDRLSYEQYF. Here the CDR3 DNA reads TGTGCCAGCTCACAGGACAGACTCTCCTACGAGCAGTACTTC.

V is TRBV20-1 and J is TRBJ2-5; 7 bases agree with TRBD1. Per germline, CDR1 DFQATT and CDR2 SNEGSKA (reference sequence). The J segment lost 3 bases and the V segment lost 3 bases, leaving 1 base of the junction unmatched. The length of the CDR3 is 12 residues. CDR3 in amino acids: CSASTGEETQYF. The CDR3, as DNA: TGCAGTGCTAGTACAGGGGAAGAGACCCAGTACTTC.

CDR3 DNA sequence: TGTGCCATCAGTGAGTCTGCGGCAGGGGGCACTCGGACTGAAGCTTTCTTT. Its protein is CAISESAAGGTRTEAFF. The chain couples TRBV10-3 to TRBJ1-1, with 8 nucleotides matching TRBD1. CDR3 length: 17 amino acids. Germline V CDR1 and CDR2: ENHRY, SYGVKD. The V segment lost 0 bases and the J segment 5 bases; nucleotides outside the gene matches: 11.

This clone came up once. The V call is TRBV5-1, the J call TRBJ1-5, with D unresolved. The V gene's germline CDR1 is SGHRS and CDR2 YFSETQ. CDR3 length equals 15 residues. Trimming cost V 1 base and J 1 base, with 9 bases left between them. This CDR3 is CASSLSGVSNQPQHF. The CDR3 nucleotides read TGCGCCAGCAGCTTGTCCGGGGTAAGCAATCAGCCCCAGCATTTT.

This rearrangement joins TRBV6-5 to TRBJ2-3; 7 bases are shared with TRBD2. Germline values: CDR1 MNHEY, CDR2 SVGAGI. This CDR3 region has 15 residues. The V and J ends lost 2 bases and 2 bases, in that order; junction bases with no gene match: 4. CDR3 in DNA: TGTGCCAGCAGTTACCGGGAGGCCCTCACAGATACGCAGTATTTT. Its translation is CASSYREALTDTQYF.

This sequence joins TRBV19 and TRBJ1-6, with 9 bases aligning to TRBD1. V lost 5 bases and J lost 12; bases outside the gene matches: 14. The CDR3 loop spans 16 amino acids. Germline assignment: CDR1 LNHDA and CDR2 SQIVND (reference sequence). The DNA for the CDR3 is TGTGCCAGTAGTGAACCGGGACAGGGCCTTGCAAGACCCCTCCACTTT. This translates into CASSEPGQGLARPLHF.